The subject of this entry is one T cell receptor beta chain. The use of genomic DNA as template underpinned the TCR beta VDJ and CDR3 profiling. In TCRdb, the reads were re-called with MiXCR into one record per CDR3 protein. The sample holds approximately 250,000 distinct CDR3 sequences, roughly 82% seen once. These data belong to a study of CD8+CD57+ T cells in acquired aplastic anemia. Study-level background: Sorted CD4+ and CD8+ cells gave a mean 3.2 ug DNA, range roughly 0.18 to 30 ug.

Trimming took off 0 bases at V and 15 bases at J, with 15 bases between the two ends. The length of the CDR3 is 13 residues. Per the germline V gene, CDR1 is SGHTA and CDR2 is FQGNSA. In patients chosen for sequencing, flow cytometry had shown CD8+CD57+ cell expansion. Sequenced: sorted CD4+, CD8+, or CD8+CD57+ T cells (not recorded which) from PBMCs. This TCR came from a human donor with aplastic anemia. The genes are TRBV7-2 and TRBJ1-5; no firm D call. CDR3 protein: CASSLAGGQDTHF. The CDR3 coding sequence is TGTGCCAGCAGCTTAGCGGGAGGTCAGGATACGCATTTT.